The 7 T cell receptor beta chains in this list originate from one sample, sequenced in a study of T cells in women clearing cervical HPV infection. The table came from immunoSEQ multiplex PCR; TCRdb's copy has only in-frame clones and leaves some out. The table lists tens of thousands of clones. The sample taken for sequencing was blood buffy coat. These receptors all stem from a woman aged 18-70 years with a cervical HPV16 infection that either progressed to CIN3+ or cleared (not recorded which).

A remark on this clone: Read data end 3 residues before the CDR3 end; the end is taken from the germline J gene. The J gene is TRBJ2-2, the V gene TRBV20-1; no reliable D call. The germline V gene encodes CDR1 DFQATT and CDR2 SNEGSKA (reference sequence). V dropped 4 bases and J dropped 1 base, with 10 bases sitting between them. There are 14 residues in the CDR3. CDR3 loop: CSAKGLKNTGELFF. CDR3 DNA, as far as it was read: TGCAGTGCTAAGGGCTTGAAGAACACCGGGGAG.

CDR3 in amino acids: CASSPGQEVYGYTF. The sequenced CDR3 bases are TGTGCCAGCAGCCCAGGACAGGAGGTCTATGGC. This chain uses TRBV5-4 with TRBJ1-2, with 7 nucleotides matching TRBD1. The DNA ends 3 residues before the CDR3 does, and the rest of the CDR3 is filled in from the germline J gene. Trimming removed 4 bases from V and 4 bases from J; junction bases left unmatched: 7. The CDR3 covers 14 residues. Germline CDR1 and CDR2: SGHNT and YYREEE (reference sequence). The full variable domain, with the rest looked up from reference TRBV5-4 and TRBJ1-2, is ETGVTQSPTHLIKTRGQQVTLRCSSQSGHNTVSWYQQALGQGPQFIFQYYREEENGRGNFPPRFSGLQFPNYSSELNVNALELDDSALYLCASSPGQEVYGYTFGSGTRLTVV.

A remark on this clone: From the germline J gene comes the end of the CDR3, since the read stops 3 residues before it. The V gene is TRBV6-1, the J gene TRBJ2-1; 12 bases fit TRBD2. From germline, CDR1 is MNHNS and CDR2 SASEGT. The V gene end was trimmed by 4 bases and the J gene end by 7 bases; junction bases not matched to a gene: 8. The CDR3 sequence is 16 residues long. CDR3 sequence: CASSANLAGGQNEQFF. Partial CDR3 DNA: TGTGCCAGCAGTGCAAATCTAGCGGGGGGGCAAAATGAG.

With regard to this clone: The sequence runs out 3 residues before the end of the CDR3; the remainder is reconstructed from the germline J gene. V usage is TRBV20-1 and J usage is TRBJ1-3; TRBD1 might be the D (6 bases). The V gene's germline CDR1 is DFQATT and CDR2 SNEGSKA (reference sequence). Trimming pared 0 bases from V and 0 bases from J, leaving 12 bases between. This CDR3 is 16 amino acids long. The CDR3 sequence: CSARDTQGSSGNTIYF. CDR3 DNA (partial): TGCAGTGCTAGAGATACACAGGGAAGCTCTGGAAACACC.

In the case of this clone: The CDR3 end lies 3 residues beyond the end of the read and is filled in from the germline J gene. The chain has TRBV20-1 and TRBJ2-3; D is possibly TRBD1 (5 bases). CDR3 length equals 13 residues. V lost 6 bases, J lost 4 bases, and 14 bases lay in between. Germline CDR1 reads DFQATT; CDR2 reads SNEGSKA (reference sequence). This CDR3 is CSANPGFADTQYF. Incomplete CDR3 DNA: TGCAGTGCCAACCCAGGGTTCGCAGATACG.

A word on this clone: The read finishes 3 residues shy of the CDR3 end, and the germline J gene is used to complete it. The chain links TRBV10-3 to TRBJ1-6; the D gene is possibly TRBD1 (5 bases). CDR3 length equals 16 residues. V gave up 2 bases and J gave up 5 bases, with 13 bases separating them. The germline gives CDR1 ENHRY, CDR2 SYGVKD. The sequenced part of the CDR3 DNA is TGTGCCATCAGTGAGGTTAAGGGGTATGATAATTCACCC. This codes for CAISEVKGYDNSP. The whole CDR3 region reads CAISEVKGYDNSPLHF.

On this clone: Read sequence stops 3 residues before the CDR3 end, and the germline J gene provides the missing end. The chain couples TRBV12-3 or TRBV12-4 to TRBJ2-7; D is possibly TRBD2 (7 bases). This CDR3 has 16 residues. Trimming removed 7 bases from V and 6 bases from J, with 25 bases in between. The CDR3 loop reads CASTQTGGKLSGEQYF. The covered CDR3 bases are TGTGCCAGCACCCAAACGGGGGGCAAACTGTCGGGCGAG.